The present entry profiles one T cell receptor beta chain with its context. These data are taken from a study of blood T cell repertoires in COVID-19. Sequenced by immunoSEQ multiplex PCR; TCRdb stores in-frame clones only, minus some. The repertoire consists of hundreds of thousands of clones, with 70% to 90% occurring once and the leading ten covering roughly a tenth. J gave up 4 bases and V 4 bases, and 3 bases lay outside the gene matches. This CDR3 spans 14 amino acids. Germline V gene lookup returns CDR1 KGHSH and CDR2 LQKENI. Each participant's cohort was designated according to participant-reported clinical history. Recovered status applied to Cohort 3 donors who had two consecutive negative PCRs. It also applied to those with clearance or with symptom resolution.

The material sequenced was PBMCs or T cells enriched from blood (not recorded which). The sequence derives from a woman aged 40 to 50 who had recovered from COVID-19. The chain is built from TRBV18 and TRBJ2-5; 10 nucleotides align to TRBD1. The CDR3 loop reads CASSHRDRGETQYF. The CDR3 DNA sequence: TGTGCCAGCTCACACCGGGACAGGGGAGAGACCCAGTACTTC. Complete variable domain (other parts from reference TRBV18 and TRBJ2-5): NAGVMQNPRHLVRRRGQEARLRCSPMKGHSHVYWYRQLPEEGLKFMVYLQKENIIDESGMPKERFSAEFPKEGPSILRIQQVVRGDSAAYFCASSHRDRGETQYFGPGTRLLVL.